This T cell receptor beta chain appears in the sequencing data of a study of T cell responses to AZD1222 COVID-19 vaccine. The wider study: Whether given at about 4 or about 12 weeks, second doses were pooled.

Turning to this clone: The antigen is undetermined.

Study conclusions and caveats: Scientists sampled the repertoires only once the peak T cell response had passed.

Here immunoSEQ multiplex PCR was the method, and the copy in TCRdb shows in-frame clones only, minus some. The table records more than 50,000 clones, approximately 88% of them present only once. V dropped 4 bases and J dropped 0 bases, with 10 bases sitting between them. The CDR3 length is 14 residues. From germline, CDR1 is SGHRS and CDR2 YFSETQ. J is TRBJ1-1 and V is TRBV5-1; TRBD1 might be the D (5 bases). This sequence was found in an adult in good health. Source: peripheral blood, taken on day 0 of AZD1222 vaccination. CDR3 sequence: CASSTTGLNTEAFF. The CDR3 DNA reads TGCGCCAGCAGCACCACAGGCCTGAACACTGAAGCTTTCTTT.